The rows below give T cell receptor beta chains drawn from one sample of a study of radiotherapy plus CTLA-4 blockade in lung cancer. Produced via immunoSEQ multiplex PCR; TCRdb's table is partial and in-frame only. The sample includes about 51,000 clones, about 76% of them seen just once. The specimen was peripheral blood, collected from a patient treated with radiotherapy plus ipilimumab. These receptors all stem from a human donor with non-small cell lung cancer who had a complete response to radiotherapy plus ipilimumab. Each CDR3 is given with its conserved first and last residue. D genes are given only for firm matches. Clone size is stated in some rows and not others, as once, few, many or a class when expanded.

size: NA
D: TRBD1
V: TRBV27
J: TRBJ2-1
DNA: TGTGCCAGCAGTCCCAGGGGGATTTCCTCCTACAATGAGCAGTTCTTC
CDR3: CASSPRGISSYNEQFF

size: NA
D: NA
V: TRBV7-2
J: TRBJ2-5
DNA: TGTGCCAGCAGCTTACCCAGGCAAGAGACCCAGTACTTC
CDR3: CASSLPRQETQYF

size: NA
D: NA
V: TRBV4-1
J: TRBJ2-1
DNA: TGCGCCAGCAGCCAAGATCTAACGAGCGCCGAGTTCTTCAATGAGCAGTTCTTC
CDR3: CASSQDLTSAEFFNEQFF

size: NA
D: NA
V: TRBV5-8
J: TRBJ1-5
DNA: TGTGCCAGCACCTATGACGGGGGTATCAATCAGCCCCAGCATTTT
CDR3: CASTYDGGINQPQHF

size: NA
D: NA
V: TRBV15
J: TRBJ1-1
DNA: TGTGCCACCAGCAGAGATATGGGACACCAGAACACTGAAGCTTTCTTT
CDR3: CATSRDMGHQNTEAFF

size: NA
D: NA
V: TRBV11-2
J: TRBJ2-7
DNA: TGTGCCAGCAGCTCGGTTAAGGTGGGGCCGATCGAGCAGTACTTC
CDR3: CASSSVKVGPIEQYF

size: NA
D: TRBD1
V: TRBV4-3
J: TRBJ2-3
DNA: TGCGCCAGCAGCCAAGGGGACAGGGAGGCAGATACGCAGTATTTT
CDR3: CASSQGDREADTQYF

size: NA
D: NA
V: TRBV14
J: TRBJ1-4
DNA: TGTGCCAGCAGCCGCCTAAATGAAAAACTGTTTTTT
CDR3: CASSRLNEKLFF

size: NA
D: NA
V: TRBV5-1
J: TRBJ2-1
DNA: TGCGCCAGCAGCCTTCTGCGGCAGAGGAATGAGCAGTTCTTC
CDR3: CASSLLRQRNEQFF

size: NA
D: TRBD2
V: TRBV10-1
J: TRBJ2-2
DNA: TGCGCCAGCAGCTTCACAGCGGGAAAGAACGGGGAGCTGTTTTTT
CDR3: CASSFTAGKNGELFF

size: NA
D: TRBD1
V: TRBV6-6
J: TRBJ2-5
DNA: TGTGCCAGCAGAACCTCGGGACAGCAAGAGACCCAGTACTTC
CDR3: CASRTSGQQETQYF

size: once
D: NA
V: TRBV18
J: TRBJ2-7
DNA: TGTGCCAGCTCACTCTTGGGCAGGGCATCCTACGAGCAGTACTTC
CDR3: CASSLLGRASYEQYF

size: NA
D: NA
V: TRBV11-3
J: TRBJ2-5
DNA: TGTGCCAGCAGGGCTGGGGGAGGCACCGAGACCCAGTACTTC
CDR3: CASRAGGGTETQYF

size: NA
D: NA
V: TRBV6-1
J: TRBJ1-3
DNA: TGTGCCAGCAGTGAAGAATCGGGGTCGGGAAACACCATATATTTT
CDR3: CASSEESGSGNTIYF

size: NA
D: NA
V: TRBV5-4
J: TRBJ2-3
DNA: TGTGCCAGCAGCCCGACGGGATCCTTAAGGGAGACAGATACGCAGTATTTT
CDR3: CASSPTGSLRETDTQYF

size: few
D: TRBD1
V: TRBV19
J: TRBJ1-4
DNA: TGTGCCAGTAGTACCCCCTTCGGGACAGTAAATGAAAAACTGTTTTTT
CDR3: CASSTPFGTVNEKLFF

size: NA
D: NA
V: TRBV25-1
J: TRBJ2-7
DNA: TGTGCCAGCAGTCCGCCCGGGACAAGAGGAGCCGAGCAGTACTTC
CDR3: CASSPPGTRGAEQYF

size: NA
D: TRBD2
V: TRBV5-1
J: TRBJ2-3
DNA: TGCGCCAGCCGGGGACTAGCGGGAGTAGATACGCAGTATTTT
CDR3: CASRGLAGVDTQYF

size: NA
D: TRBD1
V: TRBV9
J: TRBJ1-3
DNA: TGTGCCAGCAGCTTTTCCGGGACAGGGGGTGGAAACACCATATATTTT
CDR3: CASSFSGTGGGNTIYF

size: NA
D: NA
V: TRBV28
J: TRBJ1-2
DNA: TGTGCCAGCAGTTTGCAGGAAAACTATGGCTACACCTTC
CDR3: CASSLQENYGYTF

size: NA
D: TRBD2
V: TRBV7-2
J: TRBJ2-1
DNA: TGTGCCAGCAGCCCGACTAGCAGCTCCTACAATGAGCAGTTCTTC
CDR3: CASSPTSSSYNEQFF

size: once
D: NA
V: TRBV18
J: TRBJ1-1
DNA: TGTGCCAGCTCATCCAACGCCGGAGGGGACACTGAAGCTTTCTTT
CDR3: CASSSNAGGDTEAFF

size: NA
D: TRBD1
V: TRBV30
J: TRBJ2-7
DNA: TGTGCCTGGAGTGCCCTGGGGAGACGACAGGGGGGCGACGAGCAGTACTTC
CDR3: CAWSALGRRQGGDEQYF

size: NA
D: NA
V: TRBV2
J: TRBJ1-1
DNA: TGTGCCAGCAGTGATTTAGGGGTTGGGAACACTGAAGCTTTCTTT
CDR3: CASSDLGVGNTEAFF

size: few
D: NA
V: TRBV7-6
J: TRBJ2-1
DNA: TGTGCCAGCAGCTTAGCGGGGGGGCCCAATGAGCAGTTCTTC
CDR3: CASSLAGGPNEQFF

size: NA
D: TRBD2
V: TRBV25-1
J: TRBJ2-3
DNA: TGTGCCAGCACCCTAACTAGCGGTCGAAGTACGCAGTATTTT
CDR3: CASTLTSGRSTQYF

size: NA
D: NA
V: TRBV4-3
J: TRBJ2-1
DNA: TGCGCCAGCAGCCACTCGGGAGTGAGCTCCTACAATGAGCAGTTCTTC
CDR3: CASSHSGVSSYNEQFF

size: NA
D: TRBD1
V: TRBV18
J: TRBJ1-2
DNA: TGTGCCAGCTCACCACCGGCACCCAGGGGGCCCTATGGCTACACCTTC
CDR3: CASSPPAPRGPYGYTF

size: NA
D: NA
V: TRBV5-6
J: TRBJ1-2
DNA: TGTGCCAGCAGCTTGCCTGGGAGGCGGTCAGATGGCTACACCTTC
CDR3: CASSLPGRRSDGYTF

size: NA
D: TRBD2
V: TRBV7-8
J: TRBJ2-1
DNA: TGTGCCAGCAGTCGAATTATGTCTAGCGGAACCTACAATGAGCAGTTCTTC
CDR3: CASSRIMSSGTYNEQFF

size: once
D: NA
V: TRBV11-2
J: TRBJ2-7
DNA: TGTGCCAGCAGCTTAGATCTATACAGTTCCTACGAGCAGTACTTC
CDR3: CASSLDLYSSYEQYF

size: few
D: NA
V: TRBV6-6
J: TRBJ1-1
DNA: TGTGCCAGCAGTTACTCGACAGATCCGAACACTGAAGCTTTCTTT
CDR3: CASSYSTDPNTEAFF

size: NA
D: TRBD1
V: TRBV10-2
J: TRBJ1-2
DNA: TGCGCCAGCAGTGACCCTTTTTACCCAATACAGGGGGCAGCTAACTATGGCTACACCTTC
CDR3: CASSDPFYPIQGAANYGYTF

size: NA
D: NA
V: TRBV18
J: TRBJ2-6
DNA: TGTGCCAGCTCACCTAGACGGGACTCTGGGGCCAACGTCCTGACTTTC
CDR3: CASSPRRDSGANVLTF

size: NA
D: NA
V: TRBV11-2
J: TRBJ2-5
DNA: TGTGCCAGCAGCCCGATCACGACTAGACACCAAGAGACCCAGTACTTC
CDR3: CASSPITTRHQETQYF